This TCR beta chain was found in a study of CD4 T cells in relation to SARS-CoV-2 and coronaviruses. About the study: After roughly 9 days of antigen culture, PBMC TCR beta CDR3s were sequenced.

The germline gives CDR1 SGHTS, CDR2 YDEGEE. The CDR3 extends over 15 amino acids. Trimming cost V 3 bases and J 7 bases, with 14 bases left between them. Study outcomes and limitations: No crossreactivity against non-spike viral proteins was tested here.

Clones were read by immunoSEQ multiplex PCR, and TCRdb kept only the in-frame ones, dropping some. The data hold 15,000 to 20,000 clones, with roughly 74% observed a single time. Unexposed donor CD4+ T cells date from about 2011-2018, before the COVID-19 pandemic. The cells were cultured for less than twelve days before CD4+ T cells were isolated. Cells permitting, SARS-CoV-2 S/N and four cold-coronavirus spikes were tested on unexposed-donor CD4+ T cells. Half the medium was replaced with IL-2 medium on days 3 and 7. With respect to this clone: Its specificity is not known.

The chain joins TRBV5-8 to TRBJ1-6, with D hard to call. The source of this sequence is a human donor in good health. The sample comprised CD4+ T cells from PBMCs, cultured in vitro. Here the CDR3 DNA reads TGTGCCAGCAGCTCGGGGTTTTTTTCCAATTCACCCCTCCACTTT. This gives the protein CASSSGFFSNSPLHF. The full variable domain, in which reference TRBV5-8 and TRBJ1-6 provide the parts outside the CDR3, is EAGVTQSPTHLIKTRGQQATLRCSPISGHTSVYWYQQALGLGLQFLLWYDEGEERNRGNFPPRFSGRQFPNYSSELNVNALELEDSALYLCASSSGFFSNSPLHFGNGTRLTVT.